Below, 17 T cell receptor beta chains from the same sample are listed, as sequenced in a study of OX40 agonist ivuxolimab in advanced cancers. Some clones are missing from TCRdb's copy, which holds only in-frame ones; the method was immunoSEQ multiplex PCR. The repertoire has around 35,000 clones, just under 80% of them found once; the top ten carry 13%. This material consisted of CD4+ or CD8+ T cells sorted from blood, taken in a trial of the OX40 agonist ivuxolimab. These receptor sequences come from an adult with an advanced solid tumor such as melanoma, head and neck, liver or kidney cancer.

The V call is TRBV6-5, the J call TRBJ2-2; D remains ambiguous. The CDR3 contains 12 residues. Germline-derived CDR1 and CDR2 are MNHEY and SVGAGI. V lost 2 bases to trimming and J lost 8 bases, with 6 bases between them. The CDR3 DNA follows: TGTGCCAGCAGTTACGATTGGGGGGAGCTGTTTTTT. Amino acids: CASSYDWGELFF.

V is TRBV30 and J is TRBJ1-4; no clear D. V shed 0 bases and J shed 0 bases, with 8 bases lying between them. The V gene's germline CDR1 is GTSNPN and CDR2 SVGIG (reference sequence). This CDR3 comprises 15 residues. CDR3 amino acids: CAWSVSPSTNEKLFF. Here the CDR3 DNA reads TGTGCCTGGAGTGTTAGTCCCTCAACTAATGAAAAACTGTTTTTT.

J is TRBJ2-5 and V is TRBV4-2; 12 positions match TRBD2. Looked up from germline, CDR1 is LGHNA and CDR2 is YNFKEQ. CDR3 size: 19 residues. J lost 0 bases, V lost 4 bases, and 12 bases had no gene match. This CDR3 is CASSLTPGLAGPYQETQYF. CDR3 nucleotide sequence: TGTGCCAGCAGCCTCACACCGGGACTAGCGGGTCCTTACCAAGAGACCCAGTACTTC.

J is TRBJ1-1 and V is TRBV29-1; possibly TRBD1 for D (5 bases). This CDR3 has 13 residues. Germline-derived CDR1 and CDR2 are SQVTM and ANQGSEA. V lost 2 bases and J 4 bases, leaving 11 bases between the germline ends. The CDR3 reads CSVERVQGTEAFF. As DNA, the CDR3 is TGCAGCGTTGAAAGGGTGCAGGGCACTGAAGCTTTCTTT.

The chain joins TRBV30 to TRBJ2-7; D is ambiguous. Germline V gene lookup returns CDR1 GTSNPN and CDR2 SVGIG (reference sequence). The V end lost 2 bases, the J end lost 4 bases, and 15 bases lay between the germline ends. The length of the CDR3 is 14 residues. The CDR3 reads CAWSSLGRPYEQYF. CDR3 nucleotides: TGTGCCTGGAGTTCCCTCGGCAGGCCGTACGAGCAGTACTTC. Using reference TRBV30 and TRBJ2-7 for the parts outside the CDR3, the full variable domain is SQTIHQWPATLVQPVGSPLSLECTVEGTSNPNLYWYRQAAGRGLQLLFYSVGIGQISSEVPQNLSASRPQDRQFILSSKKLLLSDSGFYLCAWSSLGRPYEQYFGPGTRLTVT.

The chain employs TRBV7-3 and TRBJ1-1; 7 positions match TRBD1. CDR3 length equals 14 residues. Trimming cost V 6 bases and J 5 bases; bases outside gene matches: 9. Germline values: CDR1 SGHTA, CDR2 FQGTGA. CDR3 region: CASRRQGEGTEAFF. The DNA for the CDR3 is TGTGCCAGCAGGCGACAGGGTGAGGGGACTGAAGCTTTCTTT.

This chain uses TRBV7-2 with TRBJ2-7; D remains ambiguous. V lost 4 bases and J 1 base, leaving 14 bases between the germline ends. Germline V gene lookup returns CDR1 SGHTA and CDR2 FQGNSA. The CDR3 covers 15 residues. The CDR3 coding sequence is TGTGCCAGCAGCTCCCCCCCGCCAAGATCCTACGAGCAGTACTTC. It translates to CASSSPPPRSYEQYF.

The chain carries TRBV9 and TRBJ2-7; 7 bases line up with TRBD2. Looked up from germline, CDR1 is SGDLS and CDR2 is YYNGEE. This CDR3 has 15 amino acids. The trim removed 4 bases at V and 6 bases at J, leaving 13 bases unmatched. CDR3 region: CASSFGAEGEGEQYF. DNA of the CDR3: TGTGCCAGCAGCTTCGGCGCGGAAGGGGAGGGCGAGCAGTACTTC.

This rearrangement joins TRBV18 to TRBJ1-1; D call uncertain. The V end was cut by 6 bases, the J end by 4 bases, with 15 bases between. Germline V gene sequence: CDR1 KGHSH, CDR2 LQKENI. The CDR3 covers 14 residues. The CDR3 here is CASSSGARVTEAFF. The CDR3 DNA sequence: TGTGCCAGCTCCTCCGGAGCCCGGGTCACTGAAGCTTTCTTT. Supplemented by reference TRBV18 and TRBJ1-1, the full variable domain reads NAGVMQNPRHLVRRRGQEARLRCSPMKGHSHVYWYRQLPEEGLKFMVYLQKENIIDESGMPKERFSAEFPKEGPSILRIQQVVRGDSAAYFCASSSGARVTEAFFGQGTRLTVV.

As DNA, the CDR3 is TGCAGCGTCGGAGGCTCTGGAAACACCATATATTTT. It translates to CSVGGSGNTIYF. The chain carries TRBV29-1 and TRBJ1-3, with D unresolved. Germline V gives CDR1 SQVTM, CDR2 ANQGSEA. The CDR3 is made up of 12 amino acids. V lost 6 bases to trimming and J lost 0 bases, with 6 bases between them.

The V call is TRBV9, the J call TRBJ1-2, with D unclear. With 0 bases removed from V and 2 bases from J, the gap between germline ends came to 8 bases. CDR1 and CDR2 from the germline V gene are SGDLS and YYNGEE. The CDR3 consists of 14 residues. The CDR3 DNA reads TGTGCCAGCAGCGTAGAGGCAGTGAACTATGGCTACACCTTC. This codes for CASSVEAVNYGYTF.

This clone came up a few times. V is TRBV6-5 and J is TRBJ2-3, with D perhaps TRBD2 (6 bases). CDR3 length equals 15 residues. The germline V and J ends were trimmed by 6 bases and 0 bases, with 13 bases remaining between them. The germline CDR1 and CDR2 sequences are MNHEY and SVGAGI. The CDR3 DNA reads as TGTGCCAGCAGAGGTGGGCTAGCGAGCACAGATACGCAGTATTTT. Translation gives CASRGGLASTDTQYF.

The chain is built from TRBV28 and TRBJ2-1, with TRBD1 matching 10 bases. Germline-derived CDR1 and CDR2 are MDHEN and SYDVKM. The CDR3 is made up of 15 amino acids. Trimming removed 8 bases from V and 5 bases from J; junction bases left unmatched: 9. The CDR3 protein is CASCLGGQGDNEQFF. As DNA, the CDR3 is TGTGCCAGCTGCCTTGGAGGACAGGGGGACAATGAGCAGTTCTTC.

In this sample, this clone turned up a few times. The chain uses TRBV18 and TRBJ1-2; D is uncertain. There are 12 residues in the CDR3. Germline V gene sequence: CDR1 KGHSH, CDR2 LQKENI. V lost 2 bases to trimming and J lost 6 bases, with 7 bases between them. This CDR3 is CASSPTSDGYTF. In DNA form, the CDR3 reads TGTGCCAGCTCACCAACATCGGATGGCTACACCTTC.

J is TRBJ1-1 and V is TRBV28; 11 positions agree with TRBD1. The length of the CDR3 is 16 residues. After removal of 4 bases from V and 6 bases from J, the junction contained 10 bases not matched to a gene. From germline, CDR1 is MDHEN and CDR2 SYDVKM. The CDR3 reads CASSSSGTGGYAEAFF. CDR3 bases: TGTGCCAGCAGTTCGTCCGGGACAGGGGGATACGCTGAAGCTTTCTTT.

V usage is TRBV7-6 and J usage is TRBJ1-6; D is uncertain. Trimming stripped 5 bases from V and 7 bases from J, with 9 bases between. The CDR3 sequence is 13 residues long. From germline, CDR1 is SGHVS and CDR2 FNYEAQ. This chain's CDR3 is CASSMDRNSPLHF. The CDR3 nucleotides read TGTGCCAGCAGCATGGATAGGAATTCACCCCTCCACTTT.

V and J are TRBV11-2 and TRBJ1-3, with a weak D call TRBD1 (5 bases). Trimming removed 5 bases at V and 0 bases at J, with 8 bases between. The CDR3 spans 14 residues. Germline V CDR1 and CDR2: SGHAT, FQNNGV. In nucleotides, the CDR3 is TGTGCCAGCAGCAGGGGAAGCTCTGGAAACACCATATATTTT. Translated, it gives CASSRGSSGNTIYF.